Listed here are 32 T cell receptor beta chains from one sample, sequenced in a study of blood T cell repertoires in COVID-19. Here immunoSEQ multiplex PCR was the method, and the copy in TCRdb shows in-frame clones only, minus some. The sample includes about 190,000 clones, roughly three quarters of them seen just once. Sequences were obtained from peripheral blood. The origin of the receptors is a man aged 55-75 years with active or convalescent COVID-19.

The chain carries TRBV4-1 and TRBJ2-4, with 14 bases that match TRBD2. V gave up 2 bases and J gave up 7 bases; unmatched junction bases: 7. The CDR3 sequence is 17 residues long. The V gene's germline CDR1 is MGHRA and CDR2 YSYEKL. The CDR3 is CASSQKGLAGVQNIQYF. In DNA, the CDR3 is TGCGCCAGCAGCCAAAAGGGACTAGCGGGAGTCCAGAACATTCAGTACTTC.

The J gene is TRBJ1-5, the V gene TRBV18; TRBD1 matches at 8 bases. Looked up from germline, CDR1 is KGHSH and CDR2 is LQKENI. V lost 3 bases to trimming and J lost 9 bases; unmatched junction nucleotides: 4. CDR3 size: 13 residues. The CDR3 DNA is TGTGCCAGCTCACCCCGGACAGGGCCGCCCCAGCATTTT. This translates into CASSPRTGPPQHF.

This chain joins TRBV28 and TRBJ1-5, with a possible D match to TRBD1 (6 bases). This CDR3 is 15 amino acids long. Germline CDR1 is MDHEN and CDR2 is SYDVKM. Trimming pared 3 bases from V and 2 bases from J, leaving 11 bases between. CDR3 in amino acids: CASSFMAGGNQPQHF. The DNA of the CDR3 is TGTGCCAGCAGTTTTATGGCAGGGGGCAATCAGCCCCAGCATTTT.

This chain links TRBV7-9 with TRBJ1-2; D might be TRBD1 (6 bases). The CDR3 covers 13 residues. CDR1 and CDR2 from the germline V gene are SEHNR and FQNEAQ (reference sequence). Trimming left V 5 bases short and J 4 bases short, with 11 bases between. This chain's CDR3 is CASSPDRFYGYTF. The CDR3, as DNA: TGTGCCAGCAGCCCGGACAGATTCTATGGCTACACCTTC.

The genes are TRBV7-8 and TRBJ2-2, with unresolved D. The CDR3 sequence is 15 residues long. Trimming removed 3 bases at V and 0 bases at J, with 8 bases between. In germline, CDR1 is SGHVS, CDR2 FQNEAQ. CDR3 in DNA: TGTGCCAGCAGCTTCTCCCAGGCGAACACCGGGGAGCTGTTTTTT. It specifies CASSFSQANTGELFF.

This clone was seen a handful of times. The chain joins TRBV19 to TRBJ1-5, with TRBD1 matching 11 bases. Losses at the gene ends were 11 bases for V and 5 bases for J; bases not matched to a gene: 2. Germline V CDR1 and CDR2: LNHDA, SQIVND (reference sequence). This CDR3 has 12 residues. The CDR3: CAAGQGDQPQHF. Here the CDR3 DNA reads TGTGCCGCGGGACAGGGGGATCAGCCCCAGCATTTT.

The genes are TRBV6-6 and TRBJ2-7, with a possible D match to TRBD2 (6 bases). In germline, CDR1 is MNHNY, CDR2 SVGAGI (reference sequence). V shed 5 bases and J shed 5 bases, with 22 bases lying between them. This CDR3 has 16 residues. The CDR3 nucleotides read TGTGCCAGCAGTGGGGCCCGGGGGAGCGGCAGAAACGAGCAGTACTTC. Protein: CASSGARGSGRNEQYF.

The V and J genes are TRBV5-1 and TRBJ2-1, with 9 nucleotides matching TRBD2. CDR3 length equals 16 residues. V shed 4 bases, J shed 5 bases, and the junction held 10 bases outside the gene matches. CDR1 and CDR2 (germline): SGHRS, YFSETQ. CDR3 in DNA: TGCGCCAGCAGCGCCAGACTAGCGGCCTTCAACAATGAGCAGTTCTTC. It encodes CASSARLAAFNNEQFF.

The chain links TRBV18 to TRBJ1-2; D gene ambiguous. CDR1 and CDR2 from the germline V gene are KGHSH and LQKENI. V was trimmed by 3 bases and J by 2 bases, leaving 7 bases between them. There are 13 residues in the CDR3. CDR3 in DNA: TGTGCCAGCTCACCCGACAAGAACTATGGCTACACCTTC. This encodes CASSPDKNYGYTF.

The chain employs TRBV28 and TRBJ1-3; no clear D gene. Germline V gene lookup returns CDR1 MDHEN and CDR2 SYDVKM. Deletions cut 2 bases from V and 4 bases from J, with 15 bases between. The CDR3 sequence is 16 residues long. CDR3 residues: CASSLSGPFLGNTIYF. For the CDR3, the DNA is TGTGCCAGCAGTTTAAGCGGGCCTTTCCTAGGAAACACCATATATTTT. The variable domain in full, completed from reference TRBV28 and TRBJ1-3, reads DVKVTQSSRYLVKRTGEKVFLECVQDMDHENMFWYRQDPGLGLRLIYFSYDVKMKEKGDIPEGYSVSREKKERFSLILESASTNQTSMYLCASSLSGPFLGNTIYFGEGSWLTVV.

In regard to this clone: At the DNA level, this CDR3 is encoded by other sequences in the same sample as well. The V gene is TRBV11-3, the J gene TRBJ2-2, with D perhaps matching TRBD1 (6 bases). The CDR3 length is 14 residues. The V end lost 3 bases, the J end lost 6 bases, and 11 bases lay between the germline ends. Germline V gene lookup returns CDR1 SGHNT and CDR2 YENEEA. The CDR3 DNA is TGTGCCAGCAGCTTGGCCAGGGGAGCCGGGGAGCTGTTTTTT. Protein sequence: CASSLARGAGELFF.

The chain links TRBV14 to TRBJ2-1; D might be TRBD1 (6 bases). Per germline, CDR1 SGHDN and CDR2 FVKESK. The CDR3 totals 18 residues. The V end was cut by 0 bases, the J end by 0 bases, with 15 bases between. CDR3 loop: CASSQDFRDTNSYNEQFF. CDR3 nucleotide sequence: TGTGCCAGCAGCCAAGATTTTAGGGACACTAACTCCTACAATGAGCAGTTCTTC.

The rearrangement joins TRBV5-1 to TRBJ1-1, with TRBD1 identical over 8 bases. V was pared by 4 bases and J by 4 bases, with 9 bases of the junction left unmatched. The CDR3 contains 15 residues. Per germline, CDR1 SGHRS and CDR2 YFSETQ. CDR3 protein: CASSDQGAGGTEAFF. The CDR3 DNA is TGCGCCAGCAGCGATCAGGGGGCCGGGGGCACTGAAGCTTTCTTT.

The CDR3 DNA sequence: TGTGCCAGCAGCTTGGGGACTAGCGGGAGGTCTCGAGAGACCCAGTACTTC. Its translation is CASSLGTSGRSRETQYF. This chain connects TRBV5-4 to TRBJ2-5, with 14 bases matching TRBD2. Germline V CDR1 and CDR2: SGHNT, YYREEE (reference sequence). The length of the CDR3 is 17 residues. The trim removed 0 bases at V and 4 bases at J, leaving 5 bases unmatched.

The CDR3 sequence is CASSLGQREETQYF. The CDR3 DNA sequence: TGCGCCAGCAGCTTGGGCCAGCGGGAAGAGACCCAGTACTTC. The rearrangement links TRBV5-1 to TRBJ2-5, with D perhaps TRBD2 (6 bases). The CDR3 covers 14 residues. CDR1 and CDR2 (germline): SGHRS, YFSETQ. Trimming left V 0 bases short and J 3 bases short, with 9 bases between.

The CDR3: CASSVDYGYTF. CDR3 DNA sequence: TGTGCCAGCAGTGTCGACTATGGCTACACCTTC. The chain has TRBV2 and TRBJ1-2; D gene unclear. Trimming removed 4 bases at V and 3 bases at J, with 3 bases between. Germline CDR1 and CDR2: SNHLY and FYNNEI. CDR3 size: 11 residues.

This clone occurred many times. This chain links TRBV10-3 with TRBJ1-2; 7 nucleotides agree with TRBD1. The CDR3 spans 13 residues. V trimming: 6 bases; J trimming: 11 bases; junction bases outside the gene matches: 12. Germline V gene lookup returns CDR1 ENHRY and CDR2 SYGVKD. The CDR3 spells CAISVDRPRAYTF. The CDR3 nucleotides are TGTGCCATCAGCGTGGACAGGCCTCGTGCTTACACCTTC.

This clone was seen ten or more times. J is TRBJ2-7 and V is TRBV7-2; 7 nucleotides align to TRBD2. Trimming took 6 bases from V and 4 from J; bases not matched to a gene: 9. In germline, CDR1 is SGHTA, CDR2 FQGNSA. This CDR3 region has 14 residues. Written as DNA, the CDR3 is TGTGCCAGCAGTCTCCGACTAGCTGGGTACGAGCAGTACTTC. Translated, it gives CASSLRLAGYEQYF.

The V and J genes are TRBV11-3 and TRBJ2-1, with TRBD2 matching over 7 bases. The CDR3 loop spans 14 amino acids. The germline gives CDR1 SGHNT, CDR2 YENEEA. Trimming took 1 base from V and 9 from J; bases not matched to a gene: 6. DNA for the CDR3: TGTGCCAGCAGCTTAGCGGCGGGGGACGGTGAGCAGTTCTTC. This codes for CASSLAAGDGEQFF.

In this sample, this clone turned up once. This rearrangement joins TRBV3-1 (or the pseudogene TRBV3-2) to TRBJ1-1; D may be TRBD1 (5 bases). The CDR3 is 11 amino acids. The germline gives CDR1 LGHDT, CDR2 YNNKEL (reference sequence). V was trimmed by 4 bases and J by 11 bases, leaving 11 bases between them. CDR3 DNA: TGTGCCAGCAGCCGGGGGGACGGGGCTTTCTTT. It is translated as CASSRGDGAFF.

This clone appeared many times. The chain employs TRBV6-2 or TRBV6-3 and TRBJ2-2, with 7 bases matching TRBD2. The V gene's germline CDR1 is MNHEY and CDR2 SVGEGT. Losses at the gene ends were 6 bases for V and 2 bases for J; bases not matched to a gene: 6. CDR3 length: 15 residues. CDR3 protein: CASSPGLFNTGELFF. Here the CDR3 DNA reads TGTGCCAGCAGCCCGGGACTATTCAACACCGGGGAGCTGTTTTTT.

The genes are TRBV10-3 and TRBJ2-7; TRBD1 might be the D (5 bases). V gave up 3 bases and J gave up 5 bases, with 8 bases separating them. The CDR3 runs 12 residues. Germline CDR1 ENHRY, CDR2 SYGVKD. The CDR3 region is CAISDRADEQYF. CDR3 bases: TGTGCCATCAGTGACAGGGCGGACGAGCAGTACTTC.

The CDR3 loop reads CASSATGGAYEQYF. The CDR3 DNA is TGCGCCAGCAGCGCGACCGGGGGTGCCTACGAGCAGTACTTC. The chain couples TRBV5-1 to TRBJ2-7, with a possible D match to TRBD2 (6 bases). Germline-derived CDR1 and CDR2 are SGHRS and YFSETQ. This CDR3 region has 14 residues. The V end lost 4 bases, the J end lost 2 bases, and 13 bases lay between the germline ends.

The V and J genes are TRBV4-3 and TRBJ1-5, with 7 bases fitting TRBD1. V dropped 0 bases and J dropped 10; count of bases not matched to a gene: 15. The CDR3 loop spans 17 amino acids. CDR1 is LGHNA and CDR2 is YSLEER in the germline V gene. CDR3 DNA sequence: TGCGCCAGCAGCCAAGATTATGCATCGACAGGGTACGATCCCCAGCATTTT. Its protein product is CASSQDYASTGYDPQHF.

This chain links TRBV11-3 with TRBJ2-1; maybe TRBD1 (6 bases). Trimming took 5 bases from V and 9 from J, leaving 17 bases between them. The CDR3 runs 14 residues. Germline values: CDR1 SGHNT, CDR2 YENEEA. This CDR3 is CASSEQGAVGEQFF. The CDR3 nucleotides are TGTGCCAGCAGCGAACAGGGTGCTGTCGGTGAGCAGTTCTTC.

This clone is a singleton in its sample. Distinct nucleotide sequences in the sample also encode this CDR3. The chain's CDR3 is CASSQTGSYNEQFF. For the CDR3, the DNA is TGTGCCAGCTCTCAGACAGGGTCCTACAATGAGCAGTTCTTC. The chain uses TRBV18 and TRBJ2-1; 7 nucleotides match TRBD1. Trimming took 6 bases from V and 1 from J; bases not matched to a gene: 3. This CDR3 has 14 residues. Germline values: CDR1 KGHSH, CDR2 LQKENI.

The chain recombines TRBV28 with TRBJ1-4; 7 nucleotides agree with TRBD1. After removal of 5 bases from V and 8 bases from J, the junction contained 8 bases not matched to a gene. CDR3 length: 14 amino acids. CDR1 MDHEN and CDR2 SYDVKM come from the germline V gene. The CDR3 region has the DNA TGTGCCAGCAGTAAGACAGGGATGGGCGAAAAACTGTTTTTT. This sequence encodes CASSKTGMGEKLFF.

On this clone itself: The same CDR3 can be traced to other DNA sequences in this sample. The chain employs TRBV18 and TRBJ2-3; D might be TRBD1 (6 bases). Between the trimmed V and J ends, which lost 3 bases and 2 bases, there was a span of 12 bases. The CDR3 extends over 15 amino acids. Germline-derived CDR1 and CDR2 are KGHSH and LQKENI. CDR3 in amino acids: CASSPQGTYTDTQYF. The CDR3 DNA follows: TGTGCCAGCTCACCCCAGGGGACCTACACAGATACGCAGTATTTT. Looking up the rest from reference TRBV18 and TRBJ2-3 gives the full variable domain: NAGVMQNPRHLVRRRGQEARLRCSPMKGHSHVYWYRQLPEEGLKFMVYLQKENIIDESGMPKERFSAEFPKEGPSILRIQQVVRGDSAAYFCASSPQGTYTDTQYFGPGTRLTVL.

This CDR3 reads CASSPNLDFEQPQHF. In nucleotides, the CDR3 is TGTGCCAGCAGCCCGAACCTGGACTTCGAGCAGCCCCAGCATTTT. The chain couples TRBV7-9 to TRBJ1-5; D unclear. The CDR3 runs 15 residues. Between the trimmed V and J ends, which lost 5 bases and 7 bases, there was a span of 18 bases. From germline, CDR1 is SEHNR and CDR2 FQNEAQ (reference sequence).

This chain connects TRBV18 to TRBJ2-7; no clear D. V gave up 3 bases and J gave up 3 bases, with 24 bases separating them. The CDR3 contains 18 residues. Looked up from germline, CDR1 is KGHSH and CDR2 is LQKENI. In nucleotides, the CDR3 is TGTGCCAGCTCACCCCGAGCCCCGACTGGCCCCGATTTCTACGAGCAGTACTTC. Translated, it gives CASSPRAPTGPDFYEQYF.

This clone was detected once. V gene TRBV12-3 or TRBV12-4 combines with J gene TRBJ2-2; D ambiguous. CDR3 size: 12 residues. The V end lost 0 bases, the J end lost 7 bases, and 3 bases lay between the germline ends. CDR3 residues: CASSLAGGELFF. The CDR3 region has the DNA TGTGCCAGCAGTTTAGCCGGCGGGGAGCTGTTTTTT.

CDR3 sequence reads: CASRGGGDTQYF. DNA of the CDR3: TGTGCCAGCAGGGGAGGGGGAGATACGCAGTATTTT. The V and J genes are TRBV3-1 (or the pseudogene TRBV3-2) and TRBJ2-3; D is possibly TRBD2 (7 bases). The CDR3 loop spans 12 amino acids. V lost 6 bases to trimming and J lost 5 bases, with 9 bases between them. Germline assignment: CDR1 LGHDT and CDR2 YNNKEL (reference sequence).